This TCR beta chain was obtained from a study of T cells in Graves' hyperthyroidism and ophthalmopathy (dated by TCRdb to between 2019 and 2020). Concerning the study at large: A discovery cohort of fewer than 110 patients, 43 with Graves' ophthalmopathy and approximately 55 with stable Graves' hyperthyroidism, was used to find distinguishing TCR V-J signatures. Prospective prediction of ophthalmopathy was tested in an independent validation cohort of fewer than 20 hyperthyroidism patients and 15 to 17 patients who later progressed to ophthalmopathy. The roughly 100 discovery patients were divided at random into training and test sets in a 7:3 ratio. Thyroid tissue and blood T-cell repertoires from several Graves' hyperthyroidism patients were also compared in the study. Following sampling, methimazole starting at 30 mg daily was given to hyperthyroidism patients, and high-dose intravenous methylprednisolone was given to ophthalmopathy patients. TCR Vbeta CDR3 sequencing of fewer than 150 peripheral blood samples (fewer than 45 ophthalmopathy, 70 to 85 hyperthyroidism and roughly 17 progressor patients) is reported in the paper. What the authors observed across the whole study: In validation, the model predicted progression to ophthalmopathy a median of roughly 6.5 months before onset, with roughly 70% sensitivity and roughly 73% specificity. A 13 V-J signature model separated ophthalmopathy from stable hyperthyroidism, with around 90% sensitivity and 81.08% specificity in cross-validation and 80%/75% in testing. Blood samples also contained most of the expanded thyroid clonotypes (frequency above 0.001), which suggests that blood repertoires may reflect thyroid immune responses. No statistical method was used to set the sample size in advance, and investigators knew the group allocation.

The TCR beta CDR3 regions were amplified from the RNA transcripts. A first-round RT-PCR of the TCR CDR3 used the HTBI primer set with the Qiagen OneStep RT-PCR kit. Libraries were constructed in a second round of multiplex PCR, after which size selection and purification were carried out. The libraries were sequenced on an Illumina HiSeq2000 using paired-end 100 bp reads. On the study's bioinformatics: SOAPnuke was used to process the raw data, removing reads that contained adapters or uncalled bases, had a mean Phred below 15, or lacked an exact match to the constant primer or identifier. High-quality paired reads were merged using COPE v1.2.5, and each unique nucleotide sequence was defined as a clonotype. MiTCR v1.1 was used to align the clonotypes against IMGT TRBV, TRBD and TRBJ reference segments. Only V-J combinations with frequency above 0.0001, covering about 99% of repertoires, were analysed. A TCS score was defined as the ratio between F50 (clonal expansion) and ExV (chaos), using BLOSUM62-based TCRdist between CDR3 peptides within each V-J. Welch's t-statistics and random forest reduced 500 to 650 V-J features to 13, which were used in a naive Bayes classifier (R e1071). The similarity between thyroid and blood repertoires was quantified using the Morisita-Horn index. Through fastp at Q25 and MiXCR, TCRdb rebuilt clones from the public reads, retaining in-frame beta chains. Each record represents a unique CDR3 protein, reported with the most common genes and DNA among its rows. TCRdb, rather than the study authors, made the V and J calls. The sample contains over 650,000 distinct CDR3 sequences, about 45% of them found a single time. The ten largest clones add up to under 8.5% of the sample.

Exclusion was applied to patients with uncontrolled infections, other autoimmune diseases, pregnancy or lactation. Diagnoses relied on clinical symptoms, serum thyroxine and TRAb, thyroid ultrasound and orbital computed tomography. Trizol reagent was used to extract total RNA, and RNA quality was then checked on an Agilent 2100 Bioanalyzer. In the case of this clonotype: No antigen is known for it. The sample holds no much larger clone one base away, and base qualities are not on file.

For this chain, trimming is 5 bases at the V end and 7 bases at the J end, and the number of junction bases without a gene match is 8. CDR1 and CDR2 are drawn from the germline V gene: MNHNS, SASEGT. The CDR3 contains 14 residues, cysteine and phenylalanine counted. CDR3 DNA only is kept here, 42 bases in frame from base 1. Recombination connected TRBV6-1 to TRBJ1-1; a stretch of 9 junction bases matches TRBD1. Material for sequencing was peripheral blood or thyroid tissue (not recorded which). The receptor was derived from an adult man with Graves' disease, either hyperthyroidism or ophthalmopathy (not recorded which). The DNA is TGTGCCAGCAGTACCCCCACAGGGGGCTATGAAGCTTTCTTT. It translates as CASSTPTGGYEAFF.